Only a few counts were recorded for the clone carrying this TCR beta chain. Its antigen is not identified. This sample was taken from a study of somatic mutations in cytotoxic T cells in rheumatoid arthritis. Germline-derived CDR1 and CDR2 are SGHVS and FQNEAQ. The CDR3 consists of 12 residues. Deletions cut 3 bases from V and 2 bases from J, with 5 bases between. Measured with immunoSEQ multiplex PCR; TCRdb has only the in-frame clones, and not every one. The repertoire has 15,000 to 20,000 clones, more than 65% of them found once; the top ten carry 10%. Broader study findings: With advancing age, CD8+ clonality climbed in rheumatoid arthritis patients but did not rise in healthy controls.

The sequencing sample was made of CD8+ T cells sorted from blood. This rearrangement joins TRBV7-8 to TRBJ2-7; unclear D gene. The receptor comes from a woman in her 50s in good health. This CDR3 is CASSFFAYEQYF. As DNA, the CDR3 is TGTGCCAGCAGCTTTTTCGCCTACGAGCAGTACTTC.